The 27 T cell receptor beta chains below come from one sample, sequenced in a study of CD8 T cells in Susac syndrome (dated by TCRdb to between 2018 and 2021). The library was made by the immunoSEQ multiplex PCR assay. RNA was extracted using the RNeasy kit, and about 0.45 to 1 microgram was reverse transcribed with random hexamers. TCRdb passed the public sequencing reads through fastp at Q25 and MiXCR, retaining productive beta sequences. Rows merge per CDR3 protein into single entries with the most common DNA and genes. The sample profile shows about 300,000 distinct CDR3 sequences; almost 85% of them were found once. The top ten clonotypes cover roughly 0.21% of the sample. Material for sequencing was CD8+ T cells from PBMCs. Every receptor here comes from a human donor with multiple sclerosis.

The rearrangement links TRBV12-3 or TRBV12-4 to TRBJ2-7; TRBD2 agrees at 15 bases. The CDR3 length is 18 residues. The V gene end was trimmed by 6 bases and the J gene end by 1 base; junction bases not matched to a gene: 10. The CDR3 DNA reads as TGTGCCAGCAGCTCTAGGACTAGCGGGAGGGCCGAGTCCTACGAGCAGTACTTC. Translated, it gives CASSSRTSGRAESYEQYF.

CDR3 residues: CASSVTSGRTDEQFF. Written as DNA, the CDR3 is TGTGCCAGCAGTGTGACTAGCGGGAGAACGGATGAGCAGTTCTTC. The chain uses TRBV27 and TRBJ2-1; 12 nucleotides match TRBD2. Trimming at V came to 5 bases and at J to 8 bases, leaving 7 bases not matched to a gene. The germline V gene has CDR1 MNHEY and CDR2 SMNVEV (reference sequence). The CDR3 spans 15 residues.

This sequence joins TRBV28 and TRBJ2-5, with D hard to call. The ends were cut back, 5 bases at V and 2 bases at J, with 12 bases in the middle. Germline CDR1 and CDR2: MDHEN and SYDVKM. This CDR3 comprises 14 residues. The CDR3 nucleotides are TGTGCCAGCAGTCCTACGCAGTTTCAAGAGACCCAGTACTTC. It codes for CASSPTQFQETQYF.

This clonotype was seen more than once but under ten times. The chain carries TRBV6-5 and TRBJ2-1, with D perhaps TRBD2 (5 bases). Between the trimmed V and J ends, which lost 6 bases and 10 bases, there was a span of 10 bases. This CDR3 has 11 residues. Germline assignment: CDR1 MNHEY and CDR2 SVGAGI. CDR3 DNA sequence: TGTGCCAGCAGAGAGGGTCGAGAGCAGTTCTTC. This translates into CASREGREQFF.

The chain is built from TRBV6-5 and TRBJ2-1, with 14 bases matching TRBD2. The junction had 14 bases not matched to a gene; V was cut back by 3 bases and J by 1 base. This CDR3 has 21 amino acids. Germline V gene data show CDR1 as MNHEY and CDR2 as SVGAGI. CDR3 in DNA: TGTGCCAGCAGTTATACGACCGGGACTAGCGGGAGAAGATTTTCCTACAATGAGCAGTTCTTC. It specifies CASSYTTGTSGRRFSYNEQFF.

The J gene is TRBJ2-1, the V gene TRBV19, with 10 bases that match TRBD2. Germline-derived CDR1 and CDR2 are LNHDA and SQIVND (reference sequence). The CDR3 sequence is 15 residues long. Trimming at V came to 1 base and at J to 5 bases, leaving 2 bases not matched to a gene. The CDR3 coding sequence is TGTGCCAGTAGTATAGTAGCGGGAGGAAACAATGAGCAGTTCTTC. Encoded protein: CASSIVAGGNNEQFF.

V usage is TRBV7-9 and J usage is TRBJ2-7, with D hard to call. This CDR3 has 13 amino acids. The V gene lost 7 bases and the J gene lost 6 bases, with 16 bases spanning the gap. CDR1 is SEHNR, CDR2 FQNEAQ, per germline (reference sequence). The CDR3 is CASNPGLVAEQYF. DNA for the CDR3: TGTGCCAGCAACCCAGGCCTGGTTGCCGAGCAGTACTTC.

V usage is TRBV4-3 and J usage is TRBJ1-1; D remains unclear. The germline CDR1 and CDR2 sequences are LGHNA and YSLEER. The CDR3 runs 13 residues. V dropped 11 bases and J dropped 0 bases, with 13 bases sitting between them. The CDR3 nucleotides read TGCGCCTCAAGGACGGATCTGAACACTGAAGCTTTCTTT. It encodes CASRTDLNTEAFF.

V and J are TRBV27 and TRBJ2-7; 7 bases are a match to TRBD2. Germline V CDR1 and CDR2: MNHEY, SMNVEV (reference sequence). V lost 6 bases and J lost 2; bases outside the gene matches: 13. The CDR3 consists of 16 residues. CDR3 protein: CASRLEGRGYTYEQYF. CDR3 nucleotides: TGTGCCAGCAGGCTGGAAGGGAGGGGCTATACCTACGAGCAGTACTTC.

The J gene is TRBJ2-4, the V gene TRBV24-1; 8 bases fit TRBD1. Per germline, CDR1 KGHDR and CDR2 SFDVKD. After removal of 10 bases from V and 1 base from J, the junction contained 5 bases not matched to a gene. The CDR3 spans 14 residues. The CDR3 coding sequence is TGTGCCACTGAGGACAGGGACGCCAAAAACATTCAGTACTTC. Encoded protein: CATEDRDAKNIQYF.

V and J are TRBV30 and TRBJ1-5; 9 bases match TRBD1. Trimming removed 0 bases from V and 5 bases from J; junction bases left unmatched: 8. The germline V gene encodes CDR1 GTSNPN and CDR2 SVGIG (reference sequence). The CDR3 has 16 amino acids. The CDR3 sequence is CAWSVPRNRGHQPQHF. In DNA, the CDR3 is TGTGCCTGGAGTGTACCTCGGAACAGGGGGCATCAGCCCCAGCATTTT.

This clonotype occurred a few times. CDR3 region: CASTYLEGAKNIQYF. The CDR3 DNA follows: TGTGCCAGCACCTACCTGGAGGGTGCCAAAAACATTCAGTACTTC. The genes are TRBV5-8 and TRBJ2-4; maybe TRBD2 (6 bases). Trimming cost V 6 bases and J 1 base, with 14 bases left between them. The germline CDR1 and CDR2 sequences are SGHTS and YDEGEE. The CDR3 spans 15 residues.

The CDR3 here is CASSGQGNGYTF. In DNA, the CDR3 is TGTGCCAGCAGTGGACAGGGAAATGGCTACACCTTC. V and J are TRBV27 and TRBJ1-2; 8 nucleotides match TRBD1. Germline CDR1 is MNHEY and CDR2 is SMNVEV (reference sequence). Losses at the gene ends were 5 bases for V and 6 bases for J; bases not matched to a gene: 2. CDR3 size: 12 residues.

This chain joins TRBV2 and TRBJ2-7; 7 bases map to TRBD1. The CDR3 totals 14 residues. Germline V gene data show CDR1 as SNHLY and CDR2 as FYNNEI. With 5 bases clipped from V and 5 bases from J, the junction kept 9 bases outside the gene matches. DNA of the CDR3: TGTGCCAGCAGTTTGTTGACAGGGAAAGACGAGCAGTACTTC. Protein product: CASSLLTGKDEQYF.

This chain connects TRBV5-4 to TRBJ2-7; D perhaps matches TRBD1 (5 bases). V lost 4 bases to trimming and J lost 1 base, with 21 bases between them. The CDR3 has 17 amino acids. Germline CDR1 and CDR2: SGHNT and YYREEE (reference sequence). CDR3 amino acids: CASSLGLAGPLSYEQYF. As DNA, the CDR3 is TGTGCCAGCAGCCTGGGGCTGGCAGGGCCCCTTTCCTACGAGCAGTACTTC.

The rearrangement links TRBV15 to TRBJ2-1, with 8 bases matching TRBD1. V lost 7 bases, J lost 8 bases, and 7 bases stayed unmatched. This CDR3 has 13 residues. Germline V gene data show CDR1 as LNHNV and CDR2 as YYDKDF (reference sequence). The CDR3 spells CATTEDREDEQFF. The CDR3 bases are TGTGCCACCACCGAGGACAGGGAAGATGAGCAGTTCTTC.

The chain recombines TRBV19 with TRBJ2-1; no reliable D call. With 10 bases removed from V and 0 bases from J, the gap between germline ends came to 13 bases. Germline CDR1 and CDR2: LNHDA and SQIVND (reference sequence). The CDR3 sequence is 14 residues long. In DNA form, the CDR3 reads TGTGCCACCAAGGGATATAGCTCCTACAATGAGCAGTTCTTC. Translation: CATKGYSSYNEQFF. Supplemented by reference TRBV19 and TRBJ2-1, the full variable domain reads DGGITQSPKYLFRKEGQNVTLSCEQNLNHDAMYWYRQDPGQGLRLIYYSQIVNDFQKGDIAEGYSVSREKKESFPLTVTSAQKNPTAFYLCATKGYSSYNEQFFGPGTRLTVL.

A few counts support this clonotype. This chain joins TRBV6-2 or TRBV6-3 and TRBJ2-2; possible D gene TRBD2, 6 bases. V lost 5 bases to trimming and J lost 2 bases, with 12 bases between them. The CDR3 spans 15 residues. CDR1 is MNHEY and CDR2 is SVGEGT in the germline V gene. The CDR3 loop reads CASSPQGLNTGELFF. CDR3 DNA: TGTGCCAGCAGTCCTCAGGGACTTAACACCGGGGAGCTGTTTTTT.

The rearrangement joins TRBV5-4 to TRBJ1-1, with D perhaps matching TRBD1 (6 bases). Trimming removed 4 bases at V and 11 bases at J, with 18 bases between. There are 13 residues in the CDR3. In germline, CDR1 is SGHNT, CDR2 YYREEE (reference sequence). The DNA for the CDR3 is TGTGCCAGCAGCGCCGGATACAGGGAGGGGGCTTTCTTT. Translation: CASSAGYREGAFF.

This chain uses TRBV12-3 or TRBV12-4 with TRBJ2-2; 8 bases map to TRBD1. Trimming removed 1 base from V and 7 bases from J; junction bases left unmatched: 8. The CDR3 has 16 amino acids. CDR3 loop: CASSLVLQGGGGELFF. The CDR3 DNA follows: TGTGCCAGCAGTTTAGTTCTACAGGGGGGTGGCGGGGAGCTGTTTTTT.

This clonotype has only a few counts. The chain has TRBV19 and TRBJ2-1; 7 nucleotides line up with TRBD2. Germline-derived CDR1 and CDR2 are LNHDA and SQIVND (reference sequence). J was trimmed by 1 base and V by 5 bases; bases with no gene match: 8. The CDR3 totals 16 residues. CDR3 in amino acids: CASSVMGGGSYNEQFF. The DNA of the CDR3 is TGTGCCAGTAGTGTTATGGGCGGGGGTTCCTACAATGAGCAGTTCTTC. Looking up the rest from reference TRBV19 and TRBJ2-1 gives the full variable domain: DGGITQSPKYLFRKEGQNVTLSCEQNLNHDAMYWYRQDPGQGLRLIYYSQIVNDFQKGDIAEGYSVSREKKESFPLTVTSAQKNPTAFYLCASSVMGGGSYNEQFFGPGTRLTVL.

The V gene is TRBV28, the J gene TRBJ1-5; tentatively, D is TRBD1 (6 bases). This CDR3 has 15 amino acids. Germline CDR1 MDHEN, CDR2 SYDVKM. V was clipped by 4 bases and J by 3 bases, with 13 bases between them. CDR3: CASSSPTGSNQPQHF. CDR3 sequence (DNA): TGTGCCAGCAGTTCACCAACAGGGTCCAATCAGCCCCAGCATTTT.

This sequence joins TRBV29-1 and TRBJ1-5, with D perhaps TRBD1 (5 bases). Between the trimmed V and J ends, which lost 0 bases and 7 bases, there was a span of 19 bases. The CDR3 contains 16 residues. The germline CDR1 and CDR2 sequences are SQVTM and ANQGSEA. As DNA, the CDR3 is TGCAGCGTTGAAGATGCCCCCGGGGGGTCGGGGCAGCCCCAGCATTTT. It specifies CSVEDAPGGSGQPQHF.

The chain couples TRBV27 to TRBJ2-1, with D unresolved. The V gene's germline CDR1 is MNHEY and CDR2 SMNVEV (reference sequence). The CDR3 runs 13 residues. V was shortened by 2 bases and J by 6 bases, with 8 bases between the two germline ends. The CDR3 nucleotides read TGTGCCAGCAGTTTAAGGTACGTCAATGAGCAGTTCTTC. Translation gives CASSLRYVNEQFF.

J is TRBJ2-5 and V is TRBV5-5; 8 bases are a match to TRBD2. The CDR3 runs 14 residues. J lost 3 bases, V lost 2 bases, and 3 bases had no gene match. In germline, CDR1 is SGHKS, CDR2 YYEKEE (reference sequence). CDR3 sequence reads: CASSFPAGEETQYF. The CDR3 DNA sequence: TGTGCCAGCAGCTTTCCAGCGGGAGAAGAGACCCAGTACTTC.

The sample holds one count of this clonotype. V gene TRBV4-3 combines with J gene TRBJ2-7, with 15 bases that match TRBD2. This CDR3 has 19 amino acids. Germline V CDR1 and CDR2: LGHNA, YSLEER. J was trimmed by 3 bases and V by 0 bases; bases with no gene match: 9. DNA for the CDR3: TGCGCCAGCAGCCAAGAAGCGGGACTAGCGGGAGGTCCTATCTACGAGCAGTACTTC. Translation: CASSQEAGLAGGPIYEQYF.

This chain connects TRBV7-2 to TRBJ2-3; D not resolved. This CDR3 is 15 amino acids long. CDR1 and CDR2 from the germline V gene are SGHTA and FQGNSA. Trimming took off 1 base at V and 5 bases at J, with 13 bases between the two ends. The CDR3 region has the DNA TGTGCCAGCAGCTTAGTAAGCTTCCTTGGAGATACGCAGTATTTT. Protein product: CASSLVSFLGDTQYF.